One and the same sample provided the 30 T cell receptor beta chains below, sequenced in a study of blood T cell repertoires in COVID-19. Generated by immunoSEQ multiplex PCR, the TCRdb table keeps only in-frame clones and is missing some. The sample gives around 240,000 clones, 85% to 90% of which show up once; roughly 0.95% is in the top ten. The sequenced sample was PBMCs or T cells enriched from blood (not recorded which). These receptors originate from a man aged 50 to 60 who had been exposed to COVID-19.

A word on this clone: Other DNA sequences of this sample code for an identical CDR3. The chain employs TRBV5-1 and TRBJ1-1, with unresolved D. The CDR3 has 14 residues. V was trimmed by 0 bases and J by 1 base, leaving 7 bases between them. Per the germline V gene, CDR1 is SGHRS and CDR2 is YFSETQ. The CDR3 sequence: CASSLAVSNTEAFF. CDR3 nucleotide sequence: TGCGCCAGCAGCTTGGCAGTCTCGAACACTGAAGCTTTCTTT. Variable domain in full (rest from reference TRBV5-1 and TRBJ1-1): KAGVTQTPRYLIKTRGQQVTLSCSPISGHRSVSWYQQTPGQGLQFLFEYFSETQRNKGNFPGRFSGRQFSNSRSEMNVSTLELGDSALYLCASSLAVSNTEAFFGQGTRLTVV.

The chain is built from TRBV4-2 and TRBJ1-4; D is unresolved. The CDR3 length is 14 residues. Trimming took off 3 bases at V and 5 bases at J, with 10 bases between the two ends. Germline lookup yields CDR1 LGHNA and CDR2 YNFKEQ. For the CDR3, the DNA is TGTGCCAGCAGCCAGCTAGAGGAGAATGAAAAACTGTTTTTT. It yields the protein CASSQLEENEKLFF.

The chain uses TRBV7-9 and TRBJ2-1, with 9 positions matching TRBD1. V was clipped by 3 bases and J by 4 bases; unmatched bases: 7. The CDR3 contains 16 residues. Germline V CDR1 and CDR2: SEHNR, FQNEAQ (reference sequence). Written as DNA, the CDR3 is TGTGCCAGCAGCTTGACCGGGACAGGGCTATACAATGAGCAGTTCTTC. Its protein is CASSLTGTGLYNEQFF.

This sequence joins TRBV4-2 and TRBJ1-5; no reliable D call. CDR3 size: 16 residues. The germline V and J ends were trimmed by 0 bases and 0 bases, with 9 bases remaining between them. Germline CDR1 LGHNA, CDR2 YNFKEQ. The CDR3 bases are TGTGCCAGCAGCCAAGATCTGGCGGATAGCAATCAGCCCCAGCATTTT. This encodes CASSQDLADSNQPQHF.

This chain connects TRBV20-1 to TRBJ1-3; D gene unclear. The V end was cut by 3 bases, the J end by 4 bases, with 10 bases between. This CDR3 is built from 13 residues. In germline, CDR1 is DFQATT, CDR2 SNEGSKA (reference sequence). Here the CDR3 DNA reads TGCAGTGCTAGTTTTCGGGAGGGAAACACCATATATTTT. Translating gives CSASFREGNTIYF.

The chain joins TRBV29-1 to TRBJ2-4, with 9 bases matching TRBD1. The V gene end was trimmed by 4 bases and the J gene end by 9 bases; junction bases not matched to a gene: 7. The germline V gene encodes CDR1 SQVTM and CDR2 ANQGSEA. This CDR3 spans 13 amino acids. CDR3 DNA: TGCAGCGTTGGGACAGGGGAATGGGGCATTCAGTACTTC. Protein sequence: CSVGTGEWGIQYF. Filled out from reference TRBV29-1 and TRBJ2-4, the complete variable domain reads SAVISQKPSRDICQRGTSLTIQCQVDSQVTMMFWYRQQPGQSLTLIATANQGSEATYESGFVIDKFPISRPNLTFSTLTVSNMSPEDSSIYLCSVGTGEWGIQYFGAGTRLSVL.

This clone was recorded once. The CDR3 region has the DNA TGTGCCAGCAGCGCGGGCGGGGGGCCAGATACGCAGTATTTT. This codes for CASSAGGGPDTQYF. This rearrangement joins TRBV9 to TRBJ2-3, with 8 bases aligning to TRBD2. The CDR3 spans 14 residues. V lost 3 bases and J lost 4; bases outside the gene matches: 4. Germline V CDR1 and CDR2: SGDLS, YYNGEE.

The chain is built from TRBV18 and TRBJ2-7; 9 nucleotides align to TRBD1. Germline-derived CDR1 and CDR2 are KGHSH and LQKENI. The CDR3 covers 19 residues. Trimming at V came to 1 base and at J to 3 bases, leaving 16 bases not matched to a gene. The CDR3 reads CASSPLASGAGTGFYEQYF. CDR3 coding DNA: TGTGCCAGCTCACCACTTGCGTCGGGTGCCGGGACAGGGTTCTACGAGCAGTACTTC.

This clone has only one observation. Because the CDR3's place on the DNA is in doubt, the DNA is left out and the CDR3 is given as listed by TCRdb. CDR3 sequence reads: CASSLGTGQGYGLVTGELFF. V is TRBV27 and J is TRBJ2-2; whether TRBD1, the table's D call, matches the DNA was not checked. The germline CDR1 and CDR2 sequences are MNHEY and SMNVEV (reference sequence). The CDR3 region is 20 residues in length, termini included.

The chain recombines TRBV4-1 with TRBJ1-5, with D tentatively TRBD1 (6 bases). This CDR3 has 16 residues. Trimming shortened V by 1 base and J by 1 base, and 11 bases separated the two germline ends. CDR1 is MGHRA, CDR2 YSYEKL, per germline. The CDR3 loop is CASSQGRGRSNQPQHF. CDR3 nucleotides: TGCGCCAGCAGCCAAGGCAGGGGAAGGAGCAATCAGCCCCAGCATTTT.

The rearrangement uses TRBV5-1 and TRBJ2-5; D unresolved. The CDR3 spans 15 residues. V lost 2 bases and J lost 2, with 13 bases in between. CDR1 and CDR2 from the germline V gene are SGHRS and YFSETQ. The CDR3 sequence: CASSLSTPLQETQYF. CDR3 DNA: TGCGCCAGCAGCTTATCTACCCCACTGCAAGAGACCCAGTACTTC.

J is TRBJ1-1 and V is TRBV5-1; D is possibly TRBD1 (5 bases). This CDR3 has 13 amino acids. Germline V gene sequence: CDR1 SGHRS, CDR2 YFSETQ. Trimming took off 0 bases at V and 8 bases at J, with 11 bases between the two ends. The CDR3 nucleotides read TGCGCCAGCAGCTTGGCCGAACGGGGGGAAGCTTTCTTT. It specifies CASSLAERGEAFF.

The CDR3 loop is CSVGGAFLTDTQYF. CDR3 DNA: TGCAGCGTCGGAGGGGCTTTCCTCACAGATACGCAGTATTTT. The chain uses TRBV29-1 and TRBJ2-3, with D possibly matching TRBD2 (6 bases). V dropped 6 bases and J dropped 2 bases, with 15 bases sitting between them. Germline CDR1 and CDR2: SQVTM and ANQGSEA. The CDR3 extends over 14 amino acids.

V and J are TRBV25-1 and TRBJ2-2, with TRBD2 identical over 8 bases. J gave up 5 bases and V 8 bases, and 13 bases lay outside the gene matches. CDR1 is MGHDK and CDR2 is SYGVNS in the germline V gene. The CDR3 contains 16 residues. CDR3 nucleotides: TGTGCCAGCTCCTGGGCAAGCGGGAGTCGGACCGGGGAGCTGTTTTTT. It yields the protein CASSWASGSRTGELFF. The full variable domain, in which reference TRBV25-1 and TRBJ2-2 provide the parts outside the CDR3, is EADIYQTPRYLVIGTGKKITLECSQTMGHDKMYWYQQDPGMELHLIHYSYGVNSTEKGDLSSESTVSRIRTEHFPLTLESARPSHTSQYLCASSWASGSRTGELFFGEGSRLTVL.

This clone was detected once. The CDR3 bases are TGTGCCAGCAGATTACAGGTGAACACTGAAGCTTTCTTT. It yields the protein CASRLQVNTEAFF. This rearrangement joins TRBV6-5 to TRBJ1-1; TRBD1 might be the D (5 bases). The germline V and J ends were trimmed by 6 bases and 0 bases, with 8 bases remaining between them. The CDR3 consists of 13 residues. Germline V gene lookup returns CDR1 MNHEY and CDR2 SVGAGI.

On this clone itself: Different DNA sequences within this sample yield the same CDR3. The chain carries TRBV19 and TRBJ2-1; TRBD2 aligns across 11 bases. CDR3 length: 15 residues. The trim removed 3 bases at V and 4 bases at J, leaving 2 bases unmatched. The germline V gene encodes CDR1 LNHDA and CDR2 SQIVND (reference sequence). The CDR3 DNA is TGTGCCAGTAGTATCGGGACTAGCGGTTACAATGAGCAGTTCTTC. Protein: CASSIGTSGYNEQFF.

The rearrangement joins TRBV11-2 to TRBJ2-1; 9 nucleotides line up with TRBD1. Unmatched junction bases numbered 6, after V lost 5 bases and J lost 4 bases. The CDR3 length is 15 residues. Germline assignment: CDR1 SGHAT and CDR2 FQNNGV. CDR3 region: CASSPGTGLYNEQFF. The CDR3 bases are TGTGCCAGCAGCCCCGGGACAGGGCTTTACAATGAGCAGTTCTTC.

The CDR3 spells CSVGDRYYGYTF. The CDR3 coding sequence is TGCAGCGTGGGGGACAGGTACTATGGCTACACCTTC. The chain employs TRBV29-1 and TRBJ1-2; 8 bases fit TRBD1. J was trimmed by 3 bases and V by 6 bases; bases with no gene match: 3. The CDR3 totals 12 residues. Germline V gene data show CDR1 as SQVTM and CDR2 as ANQGSEA.

The J gene is TRBJ1-5, the V gene TRBV18, with no clear D. The V gene's germline CDR1 is KGHSH and CDR2 LQKENI. Trimming removed 3 bases at V and 3 bases at J, with 6 bases between. There are 13 residues in the CDR3. The CDR3 DNA is TGTGCCAGCTCACCGGGAGACAATCAGCCCCAGCATTTT. Its translation is CASSPGDNQPQHF. Variable domain in full (rest from reference TRBV18 and TRBJ1-5): NAGVMQNPRHLVRRRGQEARLRCSPMKGHSHVYWYRQLPEEGLKFMVYLQKENIIDESGMPKERFSAEFPKEGPSILRIQQVVRGDSAAYFCASSPGDNQPQHFGDGTRLSIL.

The rearrangement joins TRBV9 to TRBJ1-1, with 7 nucleotides matching TRBD1. J was trimmed by 1 base and V by 3 bases; bases with no gene match: 3. Germline V gives CDR1 SGDLS, CDR2 YYNGEE. The CDR3 runs to 14 residues. The CDR3 nucleotides read TGTGCCAGCAGCGCGACAGGGTCGAACACTGAAGCTTTCTTT. Protein sequence: CASSATGSNTEAFF.

CDR3 loop: CASSPAASGGSEQFF. The CDR3 DNA sequence: TGTGCCAGCAGCCCAGCGGCTAGCGGGGGGAGTGAGCAGTTCTTC. The chain links TRBV7-3 to TRBJ2-1; 11 positions match TRBD2. In germline, CDR1 is SGHTA, CDR2 FQGTGA. The CDR3 is made up of 15 amino acids. Trimming took 5 bases from V and 9 from J; bases not matched to a gene: 9. Full variable domain (missing parts from reference TRBV7-3 and TRBJ2-1): GAGVSQTPSNKVTEKGKYVELRCDPISGHTALYWYRQSLGQGPEFLIYFQGTGAADDSGLPNDRFFAVRPEGSVSTLKIQRTERGDSAVYLCASSPAASGGSEQFFGPGTRLTVL.

This chain joins TRBV24-1 and TRBJ1-2; 8 bases are a match to TRBD1. The CDR3 has 17 amino acids. V shed 3 bases and J 6 bases; nucleotides not matched to a gene: 14. Germline loops: CDR1 KGHDR, CDR2 SFDVKD. CDR3 nucleotides: TGTGCCACCAGTGATCTTGACAGGGGACGGTCTCGCAATGGCTACACCTTC. This translates into CATSDLDRGRSRNGYTF.

The V gene is TRBV9, the J gene TRBJ1-1, with TRBD1 matching 8 bases. V dropped 3 bases and J dropped 11; count of bases not matched to a gene: 6. Germline V CDR1 and CDR2: SGDLS, YYNGEE. The CDR3 has 12 amino acids. The CDR3 loop reads CASSEGTGGAFF. DNA for the CDR3: TGTGCCAGCAGCGAAGGGACAGGCGGGGCTTTCTTT.

V usage is TRBV18 and J usage is TRBJ1-1; maybe TRBD1 (6 bases). CDR1 is KGHSH and CDR2 is LQKENI in the germline V gene. This CDR3 is built from 15 residues. Trimming left V 3 bases short and J 0 bases short, with 11 bases between. CDR3: CASSPQGYLNTEAFF. The CDR3 DNA follows: TGTGCCAGCTCACCTCAGGGGTATTTGAACACTGAAGCTTTCTTT.

This clone was observed a few times. The rearrangement links TRBV12-3 or TRBV12-4 to TRBJ1-1, with 10 bases that match TRBD1. The trim removed 7 bases at V and 4 bases at J, leaving 3 bases unmatched. The CDR3 is made up of 13 amino acids. CDR3 loop: CASIRTGGTEAFF. Here the CDR3 DNA reads TGTGCCAGCATTAGGACAGGGGGCACTGAAGCTTTCTTT.

A single count supports this clone. The junction differs from germline at one of its ends, possibly a read error. V and J are TRBV7-9 and TRBJ2-1; possible D gene TRBD2, 6 bases. This CDR3 has 14 amino acids. CDR1 is SEHNR and CDR2 is FQNEAQ in the germline V gene (reference sequence). This CDR3 is CASSPRDSSNEQFF. The CDR3 DNA sequence: TGTGCCAGCAGCCCCCGGGACTCCTCCAATGAGCAGTTCTTC.

This chain links TRBV5-1 with TRBJ2-1; 10 bases are shared with TRBD2. J was trimmed by 5 bases and V by 1 base; bases with no gene match: 6. The CDR3 contains 16 residues. In germline, CDR1 is SGHRS, CDR2 YFSETQ. CDR3 DNA sequence: TGCGCCAGCAGCTTGCCCCTAGCGGGAGTTGACAATGAGCAGTTCTTC. Its protein product is CASSLPLAGVDNEQFF.

The V gene is TRBV28, the J gene TRBJ2-5, with unresolved D. Trimming took 5 bases from V and 5 from J, leaving 15 bases between them. Germline V gene sequence: CDR1 MDHEN, CDR2 SYDVKM. The CDR3 extends over 14 amino acids. CDR3 nucleotides: TGTGCCAGCAGTCTGACTCCCGACGGGGAGACCCAGTACTTC. Translation gives CASSLTPDGETQYF.

This rearrangement joins TRBV28 to TRBJ2-2, with a tentative D call TRBD2 (6 bases). The CDR3 runs to 14 residues. The V end lost 10 bases, the J end lost 6 bases, and 18 bases lay between the germline ends. In germline, CDR1 is MDHEN, CDR2 SYDVKM. CDR3 sequence reads: CAIWAGGRAGELFF. The CDR3 DNA follows: TGTGCCATCTGGGCCGGGGGTAGGGCCGGGGAGCTGTTTTTT.

The chain combines TRBV2 with TRBJ2-3; possible D gene TRBD2, 5 bases. The CDR3 loop spans 14 amino acids. V lost 4 bases to trimming and J lost 2 bases, with 10 bases between them. Germline lookup yields CDR1 SNHLY and CDR2 FYNNEI. CDR3 protein: CASSVGRATDTQYF. DNA for the CDR3: TGTGCCAGCAGTGTAGGGCGGGCCACAGATACGCAGTATTTT.